The table lists the clone carrying this T cell receptor beta chain with many counts. Its antigen is not known. The sample is drawn from a study of regulatory T cells in long-lasting Graves disease. The V gene's germline CDR1 is MNHEY and CDR2 SVGAGI. After removal of 4 bases from V and 0 bases from J, the junction contained 3 bases not matched to a gene. The CDR3 runs 15 residues. Documented time point: persistent/refractory GD, antithyroid drugs over 5 years with positive TRAb. The authors made the TCR library using RNA they extracted from PBMCs. Study-wide findings and caveats: Persistent disease favored TRBV28, TRBJ1-2 and TRBJ2-5.

Both iRepertoire HTBI primers and Arm-PCR of CDR3 regions were used to build the TCR beta libraries. Original methodology: From all samples, identification returned 14 TRBJ and around 62 TRBV segments. TCRdb reprocessed the multiplex PCR reads via MiXCR and lists one record per CDR3 protein. TCRdb's processing, not the study's, gives the V and J calls here. The data hold 400,000 to 500,000 distinct CDR3 sequences, with about a fifth observed a single time. Sample: peripheral blood mononuclear cells (PBMCs), taken when the disease was refractory, from a patient treated with antithyroid drugs. The source is a female donor with Graves disease. The chain recombines TRBV6-5 with TRBJ2-5, with 9 bases aligning to TRBD1. DNA for the CDR3: TGTGCCAGCAGTTGGGACAGGGCGTACCAAGAGACCCAGTACTTC. This sequence encodes CASSWDRAYQETQYF.